The clone carrying this T cell receptor (beta chain) was picked up a small number of times. The record originates from a study of blood T cell repertoires in COVID-19. The germline V gene encodes CDR1 SGHVS and CDR2 FNYEAQ. V gave up 1 base and J gave up 0 bases, with 13 bases separating them. This CDR3 is 17 amino acids long. Sequencing was performed with immunoSEQ multiplex PCR; in TCRdb, only in-frame clones are kept and a portion is missing. The sample carries about 190,000 clones, over 75% recorded once. The TCR originated in a woman aged 80 or older with active or convalescent COVID-19. Sequencing used peripheral blood. The chain employs TRBV7-6 and TRBJ1-3; D possibly corresponds to TRBD1 (5 bases). The CDR3 here is CASSLGYLGPSGNTIYF. The CDR3 coding sequence is TGTGCCAGCAGCTTAGGGTATTTGGGGCCCTCTGGAAACACCATATATTTT.